This entry is about one T cell receptor beta chain. Antigen specificity is unknown. The record originates from a study of early T cells in non-severe SARS-CoV-2 infection. Overall study context: Sequencing used unsorted whole-blood bulk RNA, so chains lack pairing. Study-wide results and caveats: There was a bias toward anti-spike CD8 responses in VDJdb matching, which missed private and CD4 specificities.

The V gene end was trimmed by 5 bases and the J gene end by 2 bases; junction bases not matched to a gene: 6. CDR1 is PRHDT, CDR2 FYEKMQ, per germline (reference sequence). The CDR3 runs to 14 residues. Molecules of cDNA were individually given unique molecular identifiers that were attached to them. TCRdb called the 5' RACE reads again in MiXCR, with one record for every CDR3 protein. The data show roughly 60,000 distinct CDR3 sequences, about 12% seen once. This clonotype was obtained from an adult who was a healthcare worker with PCR-confirmed SARS-CoV-2 infection or an uninfected control (not recorded which). Sequencing input: whole blood. The chain is built from TRBV13 and TRBJ2-7; 7 nucleotides agree with TRBD1. CDR3 coding DNA: TGTGCCAGCAGCACCCGACAGGGTACCTACGAGCAGTACTTC. Protein sequence: CASSTRQGTYEQYF.